Included here is one T cell receptor beta chain sequence, with context. Its antigen is still unknown. Qualities for individual bases were not recorded, and no much larger clone is one base off. The sample originates from a study of blood T cells in healthy people across ages (dated by TCRdb to about 2015). Background for the entire study: In model experiments, roughly one uniquely barcoded TCR beta cDNA molecule per two T cells was captured by template switching. To avoid experimental bias, donors of different ages were randomly spread across the sequencing lanes. The study measured age-related changes in TCR beta repertoire diversity using deep sequencing normalized with unique cDNA molecular identifiers. Donors were grouped into four age groups: young (average roughly 16 years), middle-aged (39), aged (62) and long-lived (around 82). The study analyzed two additional independent replicas of 1 million unique cDNA reads from the same blood draw for two donors, one aged 18 to 30 and one aged 80 or older. The paper as a whole reports these results and caveats: Because profiling used bulk unsorted PBMCs, naive and antigen-experienced compartments could not be compared conclusively. Observed TCR beta diversity per million T cells fell roughly linearly with age, and a significant reduction was already apparent by age around 40. Observed TCR beta diversity correlated strongly with the percentage of naive T cells measured by flow cytometry. The long-lived group showed more naive CD4+ T cells, fewer expanded clones and increased TCR diversity than the aged group, suggesting age selection. Donor CMV infection status was unknown, potentially confounding age-related changes in expanded clonotypes. Estimates of total diversity based on one million sequenced T cells were considered lower bounds and underestimates.

The donors were roughly 39 Caucasian individuals from Russia, aged roughly 6 to 100 years, who were systemically healthy. Each donor gave 8 to 10 milliliters of peripheral blood, collected into EDTA-treated Vacutainer tubes. PBMCs were isolated by Ficoll-Paque density-gradient centrifugation, with at least 6 million obtained per sample. Total RNA was extracted from PBMCs with Trizol reagent, with at least 5 micrograms obtained per sample. For every donor, flow cytometry on a PBMC aliquot measured the percentage of naive CD45RAhigh/CD27high T cells. The library was generated by 5' RACE. Instrument used: Illumina HiSeq 2500. A second PCR of about 7 to 12 cycles was run with a J-beta primer mix and a sample-barcoded 5' primer. A template-switch 5' adaptor carrying 12 random nucleotides introduced a unique molecular identifier onto each TCR beta cDNA molecule. At least 2.5 million CDR3-containing paired-end reads were obtained from each sample. First-strand cDNA was synthesized from all RNA with the Mint cDNA synthesis kit, primed by a TRBC-specific oligonucleotide. Following uracil-DNA glycosylase treatment, all cDNA underwent a first 18-cycle PCR with the universal primers M1SS and BC2_uni_R. On the study's bioinformatics: Normalization of each sample was performed by random selection of 1 million high-quality reads, each carrying a distinct molecular identifier. Reads sharing molecular identifiers were discarded rather than binned into consensus sequences. MiTCR, with a Q25 quality threshold and the strictest error-elimination algorithm, was used for CDR3 identification, clonotype clustering and error correction. Lower-bound total TCR beta diversity was estimated with a nonparametric unseen species model using Euler transformation. In TCRdb, the public reads were trimmed at Q25 with fastp and aligned with MiXCR, with productive beta chains retained. When rows share a CDR3 protein, they turn into one entry using the most common DNA and genes. TCRdb's processing, not the authors', yielded these V and J calls. This sample holds 1.2 million to 1.5 million distinct CDR3 sequences; roughly 45% were observed only once. The top ten clonotypes cover 7.9% of the sample.

Trimming removed 2 bases from V and 8 bases from J, leaving 12 bases between the germline ends. CDR3 length: 14 amino acids, cysteine to phenylalanine. Solely the CDR3 DNA is kept, with 42 bases framed from the first base. CDR1 and CDR2 (MNHEY, SMNVEV) derive from the germline V gene (reference sequence). Rearrangement joined TRBV27 to TRBJ1-4; TRBD1 is perhaps the D gene, given 6 matching bases. The TCR originated in a woman younger than 30 in good health. Sample: blood. CDR3 region: CASSLAGAGEKLFF. Here is the DNA: TGTGCCAGCAGTTTAGCGGGGGCTGGAGAAAAACTGTTTTTT.